Listed here are 9 T cell receptor beta chains from one sample, sequenced in a study of T cell clonality in common variable immunodeficiency. Assay used: immunoSEQ multiplex PCR; TCRdb lists only in-frame clones, some missing. The sample yields fewer than 75,000 clones, without any singletons. Material: peripheral blood mononuclear cells. The receptors stem from a person aged 18-70 years in good health.

At least ten counts were recorded for this clone. The CDR3 goes on 3 residues after the read ends, and that part is filled in from the germline J gene. The rearrangement links TRBV30 to TRBJ2-3, with TRBD2 identical over 8 bases. The germline V gene has CDR1 GTSNPN and CDR2 SVGIG (reference sequence). After removal of 2 bases from V and 4 bases from J, the junction contained 8 bases not matched to a gene. This CDR3 contains 15 residues. Partial CDR3 DNA: TGTGCCTGGAGTACCCCACGGGGGGGTCCAGATACG. Protein sequence: CAWSTPRGGPDT. The whole CDR3 is CAWSTPRGGPDTQYF.

Of note for this clone: The read stops 3 residues short of the end of the CDR3; the missing end is completed from the germline J gene. The chain couples TRBV7-9 to TRBJ2-4, with D perhaps TRBD1 (6 bases). CDR3 length equals 13 residues. V was cut by 5 bases and J by 6 bases, with 11 bases left in between. Germline CDR1 is SEHNR and CDR2 is FQNEAQ (reference sequence). CDR3 bases read: TGTGCCAGCAGCCACAACAGGGCAAACATT. Translated, it gives CASSHNRANI. In full, the CDR3 is CASSHNRANIQYF.

This clone came up many times. The read terminates 3 residues ahead of where the CDR3 ends, so the germline J gene completes it. The V call is TRBV4-1, the J call TRBJ2-3; 12 bases are shared with TRBD2. The CDR3 length is 17 residues. V shed 2 bases, J shed 2 bases, and the junction held 5 bases outside the gene matches. From germline, CDR1 is MGHRA and CDR2 YSYEKL. CDR3 residues: CASSQRTSGTVTDTQYF. CDR3 bases read: TGCGCCAGCAGCCAACGGACTAGCGGGACCGTCACAGATACG.

This clone was detected ten times or more. The sequenced fragment ends 3 residues before the CDR3 boundary, so the rest is inferred from the germline J gene. The V call is TRBV9, the J call TRBJ1-3; TRBD1 matches 9 bases. This CDR3 is built from 17 residues. The V segment lost 4 bases and the J segment 0 bases; nucleotides outside the gene matches: 8. Germline-derived CDR1 and CDR2 are SGDLS and YYNGEE. CDR3 in amino acids: CASSIRPGQGSGNTIYF. CDR3 DNA, as far as it was read: TGTGCCAGCAGCATTAGGCCGGGACAGGGCTCTGGAAACACC.

Many counts were recorded for this clone. The CDR3 end falls 3 residues outside the read, so it is completed with the germline J gene. The V call is TRBV12-3 or TRBV12-4, the J call TRBJ1-5; possibly TRBD1 for D (6 bases). The CDR3 runs 14 residues. Trimming shortened V by 10 bases and J by 1 base, and 14 bases separated the two germline ends. The sequenced CDR3 bases are TGTGCCACCCAAAGGGGGACCAGCAATCAGCCC. This sequence encodes CATQRGTSNQP. The complete CDR3 protein is CATQRGTSNQPQHF.

This clone was seen ten or more times. The read gets to within 3 residues of the CDR3 end, and the germline J gene fills in the rest. The gene calls are TRBV24-1 and TRBJ2-1, with a tentative D call TRBD2 (5 bases). The CDR3 loop spans 13 amino acids. Trimming removed 5 bases from V and 7 bases from J, with 11 bases in between. Per the germline V gene, CDR1 is KGHDR and CDR2 is SFDVKD. The CDR3 sequence: CATSGTPGNEQFF. The sequenced part of the CDR3 DNA is TGTGCCACCAGTGGTACTCCGGGGAATGAG.

Many counts were recorded for this clone. The CDR3: CASSEIRGQGVGGYTF. The CDR3 DNA, read in part, is TGTGCCAGCAGTGAAATCAGGGGACAGGGGGTTGGCGGC. This chain links TRBV28 with TRBJ1-2, with 11 bases identical to TRBD1. The read ends 3 residues shy of where the CDR3 ends; the end is completed using the germline J gene. This CDR3 region has 16 residues. Germline V lookup: CDR1 MDHEN, CDR2 SYDVKM.

This clone occurred many times. From the germline J gene comes the end of the CDR3, since the read stops 3 residues before it. The genes are TRBV30 and TRBJ1-3, with D maybe TRBD1 (5 bases). Germline loops: CDR1 GTSNPN, CDR2 SVGIG (reference sequence). The V and J ends lost 0 bases and 4 bases respectively, with 19 bases between them. The CDR3 runs to 17 residues. The DNA read from the CDR3 is TGTGCCTGGAGTGTACCAGGGTCCCTGAGTTCCGGAAACACC. Its translation: CAWSVPGSLSSGNT. The full CDR3 reads CAWSVPGSLSSGNTIYF.

This clone was seen repeatedly, ten times or more. The DNA ends 3 residues before the CDR3 does, and the rest of the CDR3 is filled in from the germline J gene. The chain combines TRBV20-1 with TRBJ2-4, with 10 positions matching TRBD2. Trimming cost V 3 bases and J 5 bases; bases outside gene matches: 7. Germline lookup yields CDR1 DFQATT and CDR2 SNEGSKA (reference sequence). The CDR3 spans 15 residues. Partial CDR3 DNA: TGCAGTGCTAGCGGTACTAGCGGGGTCCAAAACATT. Its translation: CSASGTSGVQNI. In full, the CDR3 is CSASGTSGVQNIQYF.